These 27 T cell receptor beta chains originate from one sample sequenced in a study of T-cell reconstitution after alpha-beta-depleted transplantation in children. Using unique molecular identifiers, the investigators prepared the TCRbeta library. TCRdb used MiXCR to reprocess the PCR reads, holding one entry per CDR3 protein. The sample contains roughly 300,000 distinct CDR3 sequences, roughly 11% of which appear only once. Sequencing used peripheral blood, obtained 180 days after TCRalphabeta/CD19-depleted stem cell transplant. The receptor set was obtained from a male patient aged 2 to 9 who had a stem cell transplant for chronic granulomatous disease, so the T cells may come from the graft donor.

This sequence joins TRBV5-6 and TRBJ1-2; possibly TRBD1 for D (5 bases). The CDR3 extends over 14 amino acids. Trimming removed 4 bases at V and 4 bases at J, with 14 bases between. CDR1 and CDR2 (germline): SGHDT, YYEEEE. The DNA for the CDR3 is TGTGCCAGCAGCCCCCGGCAGGGCCCCTATGGCTACACCTTC. Translating gives CASSPRQGPYGYTF.

This clonotype was seen ten or more times. The genes are TRBV4-1 and TRBJ2-7; 9 bases line up with TRBD2. Germline CDR1 and CDR2: MGHRA and YSYEKL. The CDR3 extends over 16 amino acids. Losses at the gene ends were 0 bases for V and 5 bases for J; bases not matched to a gene: 8. CDR3 sequence reads: CASSQELRLAGNEQYF. For the CDR3, the DNA is TGCGCCAGCAGCCAAGAGCTACGGCTAGCGGGGAACGAGCAGTACTTC.

This rearrangement joins TRBV7-8 to TRBJ2-2, with a possible D match to TRBD2 (6 bases). The CDR3 is made up of 13 amino acids. Germline V gives CDR1 SGHVS, CDR2 FQNEAQ. The V gene lost 5 bases and the J gene lost 7 bases, with 11 bases spanning the gap. The CDR3 region is CASSVLEGGELFF. The CDR3 nucleotides read TGTGCCAGCAGCGTACTGGAGGGCGGGGAGCTGTTTTTT.

This clonotype has ten or more counts. This rearrangement joins TRBV12-3 or TRBV12-4 to TRBJ1-1; TRBD1 aligns across 9 bases. Trimming took 7 bases from V and 5 from J; bases not matched to a gene: 8. The CDR3 totals 14 residues. In nucleotides, the CDR3 is TGTGCCAGCACTGTCACAGGGGGCAGTACTGAAGCTTTCTTT. It encodes CASTVTGGSTEAFF.

This clonotype was observed many times. The CDR3 region has the DNA TGTGCCAGCAGCTTAGAAGGGGGGGCCAGAGATACGCAGTATTTT. Its protein is CASSLEGGARDTQYF. The chain recombines TRBV7-8 with TRBJ2-3; tentatively, D is TRBD2 (7 bases). V gave up 1 base and J gave up 5 bases, with 13 bases separating them. Germline V gene lookup returns CDR1 SGHVS and CDR2 FQNEAQ. CDR3 length: 15 amino acids.

This clonotype has ten or more counts. The J gene is TRBJ2-3, the V gene TRBV18; 9 bases line up with TRBD2. This CDR3 region has 16 residues. V shed 3 bases, J shed 4 bases, and the junction held 8 bases outside the gene matches. Germline V lookup: CDR1 KGHSH, CDR2 LQKENI. The CDR3 region has the DNA TGTGCCAGCTCACCTTTAGCGGGAGCGGGGGCAGATACGCAGTATTTT. The encoded protein is CASSPLAGAGADTQYF.

This clonotype was detected ten times or more. The V and J genes are TRBV7-9 and TRBJ2-7; D is unclear. This CDR3 comprises 16 residues. Trimming stripped 3 bases from V and 5 bases from J, with 20 bases between. Germline lookup yields CDR1 SEHNR and CDR2 FQNEAQ (reference sequence). CDR3 amino acids: CASSLFWPGVPHEQYF. DNA for the CDR3: TGTGCCAGCAGCTTGTTCTGGCCGGGTGTGCCCCACGAGCAGTACTTC.

Ten or more counts support this clonotype. The CDR3 nucleotides read TGTGCCAGCAGTTTATCTCGGTCCCGGGGAGGAGGGACCGGGGAGCTGTTTTTT. Translation gives CASSLSRSRGGGTGELFF. The chain links TRBV27 to TRBJ2-2; the D gene is possibly TRBD2 (6 bases). The ends were cut back, 0 bases at V and 5 bases at J, with 19 bases in the middle. This CDR3 has 18 residues. CDR1 is MNHEY, CDR2 SMNVEV, per germline (reference sequence).

A note on this clonotype: A much larger clonotype is one base distant, so this may be a read error. This chain links TRBV20-1 with TRBJ2-3, with TRBD2 matching over 12 bases. CDR3 length: 17 residues. The germline V gene encodes CDR1 DFQATT and CDR2 SNEGSKA (reference sequence). In DNA form, the CDR3 reads TGCTGTGCTAGTACCCCACGGACTAGCGGGATAACAGATACGCAGTATTTT. Translated, it gives CCASTPRTSGITDTQYF.

This clonotype showed up many times. The chain is built from TRBV24-1 and TRBJ2-5; TRBD1 matches at 7 bases. The germline V gene encodes CDR1 KGHDR and CDR2 SFDVKD. This CDR3 comprises 14 residues. The ends lost 3 bases at V and 7 bases at J; junction bases unmatched: 7. The CDR3 protein is CATSDARQGRTQYF. The CDR3 DNA follows: TGTGCCACCAGTGATGCCCGACAGGGTCGGACCCAGTACTTC.

This clonotype appeared many times. This chain uses TRBV11-2 with TRBJ2-3; tentative D call: TRBD2 (6 bases). The V and J ends lost 5 bases and 2 bases respectively, with 23 bases between them. Germline CDR1 SGHAT, CDR2 FQNNGV. The CDR3 spans 18 residues. The CDR3 DNA follows: TGTGCCAGCAGCACTCGAACCCGGCGGGACTTTCTCACAGATACGCAGTATTTT. Its translation: CASSTRTRRDFLTDTQYF.

Of note for this clonotype: A much larger clone sits a single nucleotide away, making a read error possible. J is TRBJ2-7 and V is TRBV28; D not certain. The CDR3 spans 13 residues. Germline loops: CDR1 MDHEN, CDR2 SYDVKM. CDR3 protein: CASSPNVLYEHYF. In DNA form, the CDR3 reads TGTGCCAGCAGTCCCAATGTTTTGTATGAGCATTACTTC.

This clonotype was counted ten times or more. The V call is TRBV7-8, the J call TRBJ1-2, with a possible D match to TRBD1 (5 bases). From germline, CDR1 is SGHVS and CDR2 FQNEAQ. The V and J ends lost 1 base and 7 bases respectively, with 19 bases between them. This CDR3 contains 16 residues. The CDR3 loop is CASSLGRRGGNGGYTF. The CDR3 nucleotides are TGTGCCAGCAGCTTAGGGCGCCGGGGGGGTAACGGTGGCTACACCTTC.

Ten or more counts support this clonotype. This rearrangement joins TRBV20-1 to TRBJ2-5; D may be TRBD1 or TRBD2 (5 bases each). This CDR3 has 14 residues. V was pared by 6 bases and J by 3 bases, with 17 bases between. Germline V gene lookup returns CDR1 DFQATT and CDR2 SNEGSKA (reference sequence). The CDR3: CSAYPPRDEETQYF. DNA for the CDR3: TGCAGTGCCTACCCCCCCCGGGACGAAGAGACCCAGTACTTC.

This clonotype has at least ten counts. The chain employs TRBV12-3 or TRBV12-4 and TRBJ2-1; 10 bases line up with TRBD2. V lost 5 bases, J lost 7 bases, and 8 bases stayed unmatched. There are 15 residues in the CDR3. The CDR3 coding sequence is TGTGCCAGCAGTCAGGGACGGACTAGCGGAAATGAGCAGTTCTTC. As protein: CASSQGRTSGNEQFF.

This clonotype has only one observation. The rearrangement uses TRBV9 and TRBJ2-5; no reliable D call. Germline V gene data show CDR1 as SGDLS and CDR2 as YYNGEE. The CDR3 has 14 amino acids. V gave up 0 bases and J gave up 5 bases, with 11 bases separating them. CDR3 nucleotide sequence: TGTGCCAGCAGCGTAGCACCACTGGGGGAGACCCAGTACTTC. Translated, it gives CASSVAPLGETQYF.

This clonotype was counted at least ten times. The chain employs TRBV7-6 and TRBJ2-2; 7 nucleotides match TRBD2. V shed 5 bases, J shed 3 bases, and the junction held 9 bases outside the gene matches. The CDR3 covers 16 residues. The germline V gene encodes CDR1 SGHVS and CDR2 FNYEAQ. The CDR3 is CASSATSGRDTGELFF. Written as DNA, the CDR3 is TGTGCCAGCAGCGCCACCTCGGGGAGGGACACCGGGGAGCTGTTTTTT.

Note on this clonotype: A read error is possible here, since a much larger clone lies one base away. The chain recombines TRBV5-1 with TRBJ2-1, with 7 bases that match TRBD1. The germline V gene has CDR1 SGHRS and CDR2 YFSETQ. CDR3 length: 14 amino acids. The CDR3 sequence: CASSFGRGYSEQFF. The CDR3 bases are TGCGCCAGCAGCTTCGGCAGGGGGTACAGTGAGCAGTTCTTC.

This clonotype has a count of ten or more. The V gene is TRBV11-2, the J gene TRBJ1-1, with unresolved D. This CDR3 contains 12 residues. The V gene lost 1 base and the J gene lost 10 bases, with 10 bases spanning the gap. Germline lookup yields CDR1 SGHAT and CDR2 FQNNGV. The DNA for the CDR3 is TGTGCCAGCAGCTTAGCGACGGTGGGAGCTTTCTTT. Translation: CASSLATVGAFF. Drawing the rest from reference TRBV11-2 and TRBJ1-1, the complete variable domain is EAGVAQSPRYKIIEKRQSVAFWCNPISGHATLYWYQQILGQGPKLLIQFQNNGVVDDSQLPKDRFSAERLKGVDSTLKIQPAKLEDSAVYLCASSLATVGAFFGQGTRLTVV.

V usage is TRBV11-1 and J usage is TRBJ2-7, with 11 bases fitting TRBD1. CDR3 length equals 16 residues. Germline values: CDR1 SGHAT, CDR2 FQDESV (reference sequence). The V segment lost 0 bases and the J segment 5 bases; nucleotides outside the gene matches: 6. The CDR3 loop is CASSLAGQGAFDEQYF. In nucleotides, the CDR3 is TGTGCCAGCAGCTTAGCCGGACAGGGGGCATTCGACGAGCAGTACTTC.

This clonotype occurred many times. V gene TRBV20-1 combines with J gene TRBJ2-4; TRBD2 is a possible D gene (6 bases). The CDR3 runs 13 residues. V shed 6 bases and J shed 6 bases, with 15 bases lying between them. Germline V lookup: CDR1 DFQATT, CDR2 SNEGSKA (reference sequence). The DNA for the CDR3 is TGCAGTGCGGCCGGGACTCCTCGAAACATTCAGTACTTC. Translated, it gives CSAAGTPRNIQYF.

This clonotype was counted ten times or more. V and J are TRBV12-3 or TRBV12-4 and TRBJ1-5; D unresolved. The CDR3 is 14 residues long. Trimming took off 1 base at V and 4 bases at J, with 8 bases between the two ends. The CDR3 here is CASSLGGWNQPQHF. The CDR3 bases are TGTGCCAGCAGTTTAGGCGGATGGAATCAGCCCCAGCATTTT.

This clonotype was seen at least ten times. J is TRBJ1-5 and V is TRBV7-2; maybe TRBD1 (6 bases). This CDR3 is 12 amino acids long. Germline CDR1 is SGHTA and CDR2 is FQGNSA. V gave up 6 bases and J gave up 9 bases, with 12 bases separating them. The CDR3 DNA reads TGTGCCAGCAGACCCACCAGGGGGCCCCAGCATTTT. Protein product: CASRPTRGPQHF.

With regard to this clonotype: A much larger clone lies a single base off, so this may be a read error. The J gene is TRBJ1-5, the V gene TRBV7-2, with 11 bases fitting TRBD1. The junction had 7 bases not matched to a gene; V was cut back by 8 bases and J by 7 bases. The germline V gene encodes CDR1 SGHTA and CDR2 FQGNSA. The CDR3 has 14 residues. CDR3 amino acids: CASGYGQGAQPQHF. The DNA of the CDR3 is TGTGCCAGCGGTTACGGACAGGGGGCCCAGCCCCAGCATTTT.

Many counts were recorded for this clonotype. This chain uses TRBV12-3 or TRBV12-4 with TRBJ2-1; D perhaps matches TRBD2 (6 bases). The CDR3 runs 14 residues. V was pared by 5 bases and J by 9 bases, with 17 bases between. The DNA of the CDR3 is TGTGCCAGCAGTCGCGGGGCACCCGGGAGTGAGCAGTTCTTC. Translation gives CASSRGAPGSEQFF.

This clonotype was found many times. The CDR3 region is CASSQTGIEQYF. The CDR3 region has the DNA TGTGCCAGCAGCCAGACAGGGATCGAGCAGTACTTC. The rearrangement uses TRBV12-3 or TRBV12-4 and TRBJ2-7, with 7 bases identical to TRBD1. The junction had 5 bases not matched to a gene; V was cut back by 6 bases and J by 6 bases. The CDR3 totals 12 residues.

In this sample, this clonotype turned up many times. This chain joins TRBV7-2 and TRBJ2-2; TRBD1 agrees at 8 bases. CDR3 size: 15 residues. Germline values: CDR1 SGHTA, CDR2 FQGNSA. The V gene end was trimmed by 6 bases and the J gene end by 4 bases; junction bases not matched to a gene: 7. The CDR3 protein is CASRGDRIFTGELFF. As DNA, the CDR3 is TGTGCCAGCAGAGGGGACAGGATCTTCACCGGGGAGCTGTTTTTT.